The sequence of this T cell receptor (beta chain) was determined in a study of T cell responses to AZD1222 COVID-19 vaccine. V shed 1 base and J shed 5 bases, with 13 bases lying between them. The CDR3 totals 15 residues. The germline V gene has CDR1 SGHKS and CDR2 YYEKEE (reference sequence). Clones were sequenced by immunoSEQ multiplex PCR, and TCRdb holds only the in-frame ones, with some missing. The sample has some 30,000 clones, roughly 92% seen once. This receptor was identified in an adult in good health. The rearrangement links TRBV5-5 to TRBJ1-3; D uncertain. The specimen was peripheral blood, collected on day 0 of AZD1222 vaccination. CDR3 coding DNA: TGTGCCAGCAGCTTGTCGGCGGCCCTAAGAAACACCATATATTTT. Its translation is CASSLSAALRNTIYF.